These 4 T cell receptor beta chains came from one sample sequenced in a study of CD8 T cells in Susac syndrome. Roughly 0.45 to 1 ug RNA was reverse transcribed with random hexamers. TCRdb passed the immunoSEQ multiplex PCR reads through MiXCR, listing each CDR3 protein once. The sample carries approximately 110,000 distinct CDR3 sequences, roughly 96% recorded once. The sequenced sample consisted of CD4+ T cells from PBMCs. Receptor source: a human donor in good health.

In this sample, this clonotype turned up once. The chain has TRBV25-1 and TRBJ2-5; D unclear. With 6 bases removed from V and 7 bases from J, the gap between germline ends came to 9 bases. Germline CDR1 reads MGHDK; CDR2 reads SYGVNS. This CDR3 contains 11 residues. In nucleotides, the CDR3 is TGTGCCAGCAGAGTCGATTTGACCCAGTACTTC. Translation gives CASRVDLTQYF.

The chain couples TRBV6-2 or TRBV6-3 to TRBJ2-1; D may be TRBD2 (6 bases). V lost 10 bases and J 7 bases, leaving 8 bases between the germline ends. Germline V gene sequence: CDR1 MNHEY, CDR2 SVGEGT. The CDR3 is 10 residues long. CDR3 sequence (DNA): TGTGCCACCCGGGGGAATGAGCAGTTCTTC. Its translation is CATRGNEQFF.

The chain recombines TRBV28 with TRBJ2-3; weak D call: TRBD1 (6 bases). Germline V gene lookup returns CDR1 MDHEN and CDR2 SYDVKM. The length of the CDR3 is 13 residues. V lost 8 bases and J lost 0, with 9 bases in between. The CDR3: CASRGHSTDTQYF. The CDR3 DNA reads as TGTGCCAGCCGGGGACACAGCACAGATACGCAGTATTTT. Complete variable domain (other parts from reference TRBV28 and TRBJ2-3): DVKVTQSSRYLVKRTGEKVFLECVQDMDHENMFWYRQDPGLGLRLIYFSYDVKMKEKGDIPEGYSVSREKKERFSLILESASTNQTSMYLCASRGHSTDTQYFGPGTRLTVL.

This sequence joins TRBV9 and TRBJ2-3, with 10 nucleotides matching TRBD2. CDR1 SGDLS and CDR2 YYNGEE come from the germline V gene. With V trimmed by 4 bases and J by 2 bases, 10 bases remained unmatched. The CDR3 length is 17 residues. The CDR3 region is CASSSDGSGGITDTQYF. CDR3 in DNA: TGTGCCAGCAGCTCAGACGGTAGCGGGGGGATCACAGATACGCAGTATTTT. The complete variable domain, with remaining parts taken from reference TRBV9 and TRBJ2-3, reads DSGVTQTPKHLITATGQRVTLRCSPRSGDLSVYWYQQSLDQGLQFLIQYYNGEERAKGNILERFSAQQFPDLHSELNLSSLELGDSALYFCASSSDGSGGITDTQYFGPGTRLTVL.